The sequence of this T cell receptor (beta chain) was determined in a study of identical twins. Via MiXCR, TCRdb re-called the 5' RACE reads, giving one row per CDR3 protein. Here the sample spans some 900,000 distinct CDR3 sequences, more than 9% being singletons. Trimming took off 8 bases at V and 8 bases at J, with 12 bases between the two ends. CDR1 is MNHNS and CDR2 is SASEGT in the germline V gene. CDR3 length: 11 residues. General study findings and limits: Memory repertoires lacked the insertion deficit that abundant cord blood beta clonotypes showed.

In this sample, this clonotype turned up many times. Its antigen remains unknown. The sample also formed part of further work on yellow fever vaccine responses in identical twins.

The sample comprised PBMCs. The receptor was isolated from a woman aged 18-29 years in good health. This chain uses TRBV6-1 with TRBJ1-2; D is uncertain. DNA of the CDR3: TGTGCCAGCCGGACCCTAGAGGGCTACACCTTC. Translation gives CASRTLEGYTF.